This T cell receptor beta chain appears in the sequencing data of a study of T cell repertoires in cytomegalovirus infection. Findings of the study overall: Cumulative public TCR beta family frequency identified CMV carriers with the relevant HLA. HLA-C-restricted CMV clonotypes gave the most frequent clonotype in two of eight donors.

The CDR3 extends over 12 amino acids. Trimming removed 3 bases at V and 2 bases at J, with 6 bases between. The germline V gene encodes CDR1 SQVTM and CDR2 ANQGSEA. With regard to this clonotype: Its antigen is unknown.

One entry per CDR3 protein, called by TCRdb with MiXCR from the reads. The table shows 250,000 to 400,000 distinct CDR3 sequences, with approximately 25% occurring only once. The sequences come from cultured PBMCs, collected from culture after CMV antigen stimulation. The chain uses TRBV29-1 and TRBJ2-3; D not certain. This sequence was found in a human donor in good health (CMV status not recorded). Some clones in this sample may be carry-over from other donors' samples. This CDR3 reads CSVEANTDTQYF. The CDR3 DNA reads as TGCAGCGTTGAGGCCAACACAGATACGCAGTATTTT.